The 26 T cell receptor beta chains below all came from one sample that was sequenced in a study of metastatic and nonmetastatic thyroid tumors. Treatment of any kind had been given to no patient before thyroid surgery. TCRdb re-called clones from the PCR reads using MiXCR. There are 20,000 to 25,000 clones in the sample; about 16% occur only once, and about 40% lies in the top ten. Source material: blood. The receptors shown here come from a female donor with papillary thyroid cancer or a benign thyroid nodule (not recorded which). Some clones in this sample may be carry-over from other donors' samples.

This clone was seen at least ten times. This chain uses TRBV4-1 with TRBJ2-5; possible D gene TRBD2, 6 bases. The CDR3 totals 15 residues. Germline V gene data show CDR1 as MGHRA and CDR2 as YSYEKL. With 1 base removed from V and 5 bases from J, the gap between germline ends came to 14 bases. This chain's CDR3 is CASSQGQGAGETQYF. The CDR3 region has the DNA TGCGCCAGCAGCCAAGGGCAGGGTGCGGGGGAGACCCAGTACTTC.

The sample holds a few counts of this clone. This chain joins TRBV6-1 and TRBJ1-1, with a weak D call TRBD1 (6 bases). The CDR3 contains 14 residues. CDR1 MNHNS and CDR2 SASEGT come from the germline V gene. The germline V and J ends were trimmed by 4 bases and 11 bases, with 20 bases remaining between them. Here the CDR3 reads CASSAGPGQGTAFF. The CDR3 DNA reads as TGTGCCAGCAGTGCTGGACCGGGACAAGGTACGGCTTTCTTT.

The V call is TRBV4-2, the J call TRBJ2-7; D gene ambiguous. Trimming removed 4 bases at V and 2 bases at J, with 12 bases between. Germline CDR1 reads LGHNA; CDR2 reads YNFKEQ. The CDR3 loop spans 14 amino acids. The CDR3 nucleotides read TGTGCCAGCAGCCCGGATAATGGAGCCTACGAGCAGTACTTC. This encodes CASSPDNGAYEQYF.

The table lists this clone with a few counts. One end of the junction is discordant with germline, which a read error may explain. The chain is built from TRBV15 and TRBJ1-5, with D perhaps TRBD1 (6 bases). The CDR3 is 15 amino acids. From germline, CDR1 is LNHNV and CDR2 YYDKDF (reference sequence). The CDR3 DNA reads as TGTGCCACCAGCAGAGCCGGACAGAGCAATCAGCCCCAGCATTTC. Translating it yields CATSRAGQSNQPQHF.

This clone is labeled as large. The chain recombines TRBV20-1 with TRBJ1-2, with D possibly matching TRBD1 (5 bases). The V end lost 3 bases, the J end lost 0 bases, and 11 bases lay between the germline ends. Germline CDR1 reads DFQATT; CDR2 reads SNEGSKA (reference sequence). CDR3 size: 14 residues. This chain's CDR3 is CSASDGASNYGYTF. CDR3 sequence (DNA): TGCAGTGCTAGCGACGGGGCTTCTAACTATGGCTACACCTTC.

This clone was seen at least ten times. This rearrangement joins TRBV19 to TRBJ1-1; 9 positions agree with TRBD1. The V segment lost 6 bases and the J segment 1 base; nucleotides outside the gene matches: 9. The CDR3 sequence is 16 residues long. Germline V gene data show CDR1 as LNHDA and CDR2 as SQIVND (reference sequence). CDR3 amino acids: CASRSDRGKGNTEAFF. Written as DNA, the CDR3 is TGTGCCAGTAGGTCGGACAGGGGTAAGGGGAACACTGAAGCTTTCTTT.

To note about this clone: This clone may be a read error of a much larger clone one base away. This rearrangement joins TRBV3-1 to TRBJ2-7; 7 bases line up with TRBD2. V lost 2 bases and J lost 0; bases outside the gene matches: 10. Looked up from germline, CDR1 is LGHDT and CDR2 is YNNKEL (reference sequence). The CDR3 has 17 amino acids. The CDR3 nucleotides are TGTGCCAGCAGCCAAAGCCGCTGGGGGACTATCTCCTACGAGCAGTACTTC. This translates into CASSQSRWGTISYEQYF.

This clone was recorded at least ten times. This chain connects TRBV20-1 to TRBJ2-2; TRBD2 matches 10 bases. This CDR3 comprises 20 residues. With 3 bases clipped from V and 1 base from J, the junction kept 17 bases outside the gene matches. Germline assignment: CDR1 DFQATT and CDR2 SNEGSKA (reference sequence). Written as DNA, the CDR3 is TGCAGTGCTAGGCCGGGACTAGCGAACCCCTCCGGGCTGAACACCGGGGAGCTGTTTTTT. Protein: CSARPGLANPSGLNTGELFF.

This clone has a count of ten or more. This chain links TRBV30 with TRBJ2-2; 7 bases align to TRBD2. Germline V gene lookup returns CDR1 GTSNPN and CDR2 SVGIG (reference sequence). The CDR3 covers 10 residues. The DNA of the CDR3 is TGTGGTAGCGGGACCGGGGAGCTGTTTTTT. It codes for CGSGTGELFF.

The chain is built from TRBV28 and TRBJ2-2, with 9 bases fitting TRBD2. CDR1 and CDR2 from the germline V gene are MDHEN and SYDVKM. The CDR3 is 14 amino acids. V lost 5 bases and J lost 6; bases outside the gene matches: 4. CDR3 sequence (DNA): TGTGCCAGCAGTCGGACTAGCGCGGCCGGGGAGCTGTTTTTT. This sequence encodes CASSRTSAAGELFF.

This clone was counted at least ten times. This chain connects TRBV19 to TRBJ2-1, with 8 bases that match TRBD1. V dropped 6 bases and J dropped 7; count of bases not matched to a gene: 8. CDR3 size: 14 residues. The germline gives CDR1 LNHDA, CDR2 SQIVND (reference sequence). CDR3 region: CASRIRQGQNEQFF. CDR3 bases: TGTGCCAGTAGGATCAGACAGGGGCAGAATGAGCAGTTCTTC.

The sample holds many counts of this clone. The chain employs TRBV7-9 and TRBJ2-7; TRBD2 is a possible D gene (5 bases). Germline CDR1 reads SEHNR; CDR2 reads FQNEAQ (reference sequence). Trimming took off 1 base at V and 2 bases at J, with 9 bases between the two ends. CDR3 length: 14 amino acids. CDR3 nucleotide sequence: TGTGCCAGCAGCTTAGGGACTGTCCCCTACGAGCAGTACTTC. This encodes CASSLGTVPYEQYF.

This clone was found many times. A much larger clone differs by one base, so this may be a read error. Different DNA sequences within this sample yield the same CDR3. The CDR3: CASSLFGDGNTEAFF. In nucleotides, the CDR3 is TGCGCCAGCAGCTTGTTCGGGGACGGGAACACTGAAGCTTTCTTT. V and J are TRBV5-1 and TRBJ1-1, with D possibly TRBD1 on 5 matching bases. The CDR3 is 15 residues long. Germline V gene lookup returns CDR1 SGHRS and CDR2 YFSETQ. V dropped 1 base and J dropped 1 base, with 11 bases sitting between them.

This clone was detected many times. The chain recombines TRBV10-3 with TRBJ2-3, with D tentatively TRBD2 (6 bases). The germline V and J ends were trimmed by 10 bases and 2 bases, with 13 bases remaining between them. This CDR3 is built from 13 residues. Germline CDR1 ENHRY, CDR2 SYGVKD. Here the CDR3 reads CASRDFSTDTQYF. Here the CDR3 DNA reads TGTGCCAGCCGGGACTTTTCCACAGATACGCAGTATTTT.

This clone is categorized as medium-sized. The chain has TRBV6-4 and TRBJ2-3, with TRBD1 identical over 11 bases. The CDR3 loop spans 14 amino acids. CDR1 and CDR2 (germline): MRHNA, SNTAGT. With 4 bases clipped from V and 4 bases from J, the junction kept 1 base outside the gene matches. The CDR3 DNA sequence: TGTGCCAGCAGTGGGACAGGGGGCGCAGATACGCAGTATTTT. Protein sequence: CASSGTGGADTQYF.

This clone was seen ten or more times. The chain's CDR3 is CASSFNQGWQETQYF. CDR3 in DNA: TGTGCCAGCAGTTTCAATCAGGGTTGGCAAGAGACCCAGTACTTC. J is TRBJ2-5 and V is TRBV7-2, with D tentatively TRBD1 (5 bases). V lost 6 bases and J 2 bases, leaving 16 bases between the germline ends. Germline CDR1 SGHTA, CDR2 FQGNSA. The CDR3 runs to 15 residues.

This clone was observed many times. This chain uses TRBV6-6 with TRBJ2-7; TRBD2 matches 7 bases. V trimming: 0 bases; J trimming: 4 bases; junction bases outside the gene matches: 9. Germline values: CDR1 MNHNY, CDR2 SVGAGI (reference sequence). The CDR3 is made up of 16 amino acids. The CDR3 is CASSYSWGREGYEQYF. CDR3 DNA sequence: TGTGCCAGCAGTTACTCATGGGGAAGGGAGGGTTACGAGCAGTACTTC.

This clone showed up just a few times. The chain uses TRBV27 and TRBJ2-7; 9 bases are a match to TRBD2. The V gene end was trimmed by 7 bases and the J gene end by 4 bases; junction bases not matched to a gene: 11. CDR3 length: 15 amino acids. The germline CDR1 and CDR2 sequences are MNHEY and SMNVEV (reference sequence). The CDR3 region is CASKRSGTSPYEQYF. DNA of the CDR3: TGTGCCAGCAAACGTTCCGGGACTAGCCCTTACGAGCAGTACTTC.

This clone was counted at least ten times. The V and J genes are TRBV28 and TRBJ1-1; D unresolved. In germline, CDR1 is MDHEN, CDR2 SYDVKM. This CDR3 has 16 residues. Deletions cut 6 bases from V and 0 bases from J, with 17 bases between. CDR3 nucleotide sequence: TGTGCCAGCAGGCCTCCCCTGAATTCCATGAACACTGAAGCTTTCTTT. Translated: CASRPPLNSMNTEAFF.

In its sample, this clone was seen many times. The chain combines TRBV15 with TRBJ2-3; D is unclear. Germline-derived CDR1 and CDR2 are LNHNV and YYDKDF (reference sequence). The CDR3 totals 13 residues. V was trimmed by 3 bases and J by 1 base, leaving 5 bases between them. This CDR3 reads CATSRGRTDTQYF. The CDR3 DNA reads TGTGCCACCAGCAGGGGCCGCACAGATACGCAGTATTTT.

By sample fraction, this clone is medium-sized. The V and J genes are TRBV20-1 and TRBJ2-3; TRBD2 agrees at 12 bases. There are 17 residues in the CDR3. J was trimmed by 3 bases and V by 0 bases; bases with no gene match: 7. Germline CDR1 is DFQATT and CDR2 is SNEGSKA (reference sequence). The CDR3 reads CSARDALGLAGTDTQYF. The DNA for the CDR3 is TGCAGTGCTAGAGATGCACTCGGACTAGCGGGAACAGATACGCAGTATTTT.

The table lists this clone with many counts. This chain joins TRBV6-6 and TRBJ2-5; 11 bases map to TRBD1. The CDR3 extends over 17 amino acids. Germline V CDR1 and CDR2: MNHNY, SVGAGI (reference sequence). V was pared by 2 bases and J by 4 bases, with 9 bases of the junction left unmatched. The CDR3 loop reads CASSYGTGGGWGETQYF. The CDR3 bases are TGTGCCAGCAGTTACGGGACAGGGGGTGGATGGGGAGAGACCCAGTACTTC.

This clone was found many times. One junction end disagrees with the germline gene, perhaps due to a read error. The V call is TRBV20-1, the J call TRBJ2-5; D is unresolved. The CDR3 sequence is 12 residues long. From germline, CDR1 is DFQATT and CDR2 SNEGSKA (reference sequence). The CDR3 DNA is TGCAGTGCTAGAGTGCCCGGAGAGGCCCAGTACTTC. Translated: CSARVPGEAQYF.

The chain joins TRBV7-9 to TRBJ1-1; a weak D match, TRBD1 (6 bases). Trimming took off 5 bases at V and 7 bases at J, with 11 bases between the two ends. This CDR3 has 12 amino acids. Germline CDR1 reads SEHNR; CDR2 reads FQNEAQ (reference sequence). The CDR3 nucleotides read TGTGCCAGCAGCCCAAGAGGGGGTGAAGCTTTCTTT. Its protein product is CASSPRGGEAFF.

This clone was counted many times. J is TRBJ2-7 and V is TRBV6-1; D gene uncertain. Trimming pared 8 bases from V and 3 bases from J, leaving 20 bases between. Germline lookup yields CDR1 MNHNS and CDR2 SASEGT. The CDR3 runs 15 residues. This CDR3 is CASQTGRTVSYEQYF. The CDR3 region has the DNA TGTGCCAGCCAAACCGGCAGGACGGTCAGCTACGAGCAGTACTTC.

The chain uses TRBV20-1 and TRBJ2-1; maybe TRBD2 (5 bases). Trimming took off 4 bases at V and 2 bases at J, with 21 bases between the two ends. Germline CDR1 and CDR2: DFQATT and SNEGSKA (reference sequence). CDR3 length: 17 amino acids. Written as DNA, the CDR3 is TGCAGTGCTAAAAGAGGCGGTTGGGGAGTAGCCTACAATGAGCAGTTCTTC. Amino acid sequence: CSAKRGGWGVAYNEQFF.